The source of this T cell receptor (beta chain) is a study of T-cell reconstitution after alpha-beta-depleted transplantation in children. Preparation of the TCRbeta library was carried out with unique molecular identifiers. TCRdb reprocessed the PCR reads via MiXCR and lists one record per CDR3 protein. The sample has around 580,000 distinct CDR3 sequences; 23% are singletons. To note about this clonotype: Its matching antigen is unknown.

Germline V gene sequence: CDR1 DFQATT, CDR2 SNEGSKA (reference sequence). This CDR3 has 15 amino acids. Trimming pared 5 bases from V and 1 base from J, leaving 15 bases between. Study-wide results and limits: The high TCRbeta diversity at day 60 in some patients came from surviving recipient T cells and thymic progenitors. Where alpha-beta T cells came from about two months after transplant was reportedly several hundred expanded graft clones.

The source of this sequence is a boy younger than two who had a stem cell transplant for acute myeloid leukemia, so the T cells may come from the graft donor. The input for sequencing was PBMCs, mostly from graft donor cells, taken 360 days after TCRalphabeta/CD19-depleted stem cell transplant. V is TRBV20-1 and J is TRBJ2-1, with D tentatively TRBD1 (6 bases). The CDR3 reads CSAWYRVTSYNEQFF. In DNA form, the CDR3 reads TGCAGTGCTTGGTACAGGGTGACATCCTACAATGAGCAGTTCTTC.